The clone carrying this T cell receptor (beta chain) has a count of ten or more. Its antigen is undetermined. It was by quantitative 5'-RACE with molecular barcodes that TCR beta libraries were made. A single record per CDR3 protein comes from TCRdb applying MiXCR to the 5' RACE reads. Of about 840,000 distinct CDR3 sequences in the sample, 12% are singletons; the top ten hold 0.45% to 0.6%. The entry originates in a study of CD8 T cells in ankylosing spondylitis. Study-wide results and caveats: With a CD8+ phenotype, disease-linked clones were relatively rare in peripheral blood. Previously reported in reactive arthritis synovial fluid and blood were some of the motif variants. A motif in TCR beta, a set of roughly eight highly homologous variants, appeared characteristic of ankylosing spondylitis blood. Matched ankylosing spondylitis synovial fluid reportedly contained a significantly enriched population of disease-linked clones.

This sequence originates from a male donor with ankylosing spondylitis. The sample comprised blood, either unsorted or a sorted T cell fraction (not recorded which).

The CDR3 region is CASSQRMGRDEQYF. DNA of the CDR3: TGCGCCAGCAGCCAGCGCATGGGTCGGGACGAGCAGTACTTC. The V gene is TRBV4-3, the J gene TRBJ2-7; D unclear. V shed 3 bases and J shed 5 bases, with 14 bases lying between them. The CDR3 has 14 residues. Germline V gene data show CDR1 as LGHNA and CDR2 as YSLEER.